This TCR beta chain was recorded in a study of CD8+ T cells in alopecia areata. cDNA reverse transcribed from extracted RNA served as the sequencing template. Profiling relied on immunoSEQ multiplex PCR, and the TCRdb table lists in-frame clones only, not all of them. The sample holds 95,000 to 150,000 clones, about half seen once. The CDR3 contains 11 residues. Per germline, CDR1 SQVTM and CDR2 ANQGSEA. There are a few counts of this clone. Compared with germline, one end of the junction differs, possibly owing to a read error. This sample's treatment: oral pan-JAK inhibitor, 5-10 mg twice daily. The source was CD4+ T cells sorted from blood, collected at week 4, from a patient treated with tofacitinib. The chain has TRBV29-1 and TRBJ1-1; no reliable D call. This receptor was identified in a human donor with alopecia areata. The CDR3 bases are TGCAGCGACCCTTTCAACAGTGAAGCTTTCTTT. Its translation: CSDPFNSEAFF.